The 15 T cell receptor beta chains below were found in one sample sequenced in a study of post-analysis software for immune sequencing data. Which antigens these TCRs recognize remains unknown. Prepared libraries of TCR beta cDNA carried unique molecular identifiers. MiXCR, applied by TCRdb to the PCR reads, yields one record per CDR3 protein. Of hundreds of thousands of distinct CDR3 sequences in the sample, about 40% were seen once. Study results and caveats: In patients, roughly five TRBV segments were more frequent than in controls, with TRBV5-6, TRBV5-1 and TRBV20-1 among them.

Sequenced sample: blood. Receptors originate from a girl aged 5-17 years with multiple sclerosis.

This clonotype was detected ten times or more. The genes are TRBV6-6 and TRBJ1-1, with D unclear. Germline values: CDR1 MNHNY, CDR2 SVGAGI (reference sequence). The CDR3 length is 15 residues. The ends were cut back, 2 bases at V and 1 base at J, with 11 bases in the middle. Here the CDR3 reads CASSYEAGRNTEAFF. The CDR3 bases are TGTGCCAGCAGTTACGAGGCCGGACGGAACACTGAAGCTTTCTTT.

This clonotype was seen at least ten times. This chain links TRBV5-1 with TRBJ1-1; the D is unclear. V lost 2 bases, J lost 2 bases, and 10 bases lay in between. Germline assignment: CDR1 SGHRS and CDR2 YFSETQ. There are 14 residues in the CDR3. CDR3 region: CASSFEGRNTEAFF. The CDR3 DNA sequence: TGCGCCAGCAGCTTTGAGGGCAGAAACACTGAAGCTTTCTTT. The whole variable domain, filled in from reference TRBV5-1 and TRBJ1-1, reads KAGVTQTPRYLIKTRGQQVTLSCSPISGHRSVSWYQQTPGQGLQFLFEYFSETQRNKGNFPGRFSGRQFSNSRSEMNVSTLELGDSALYLCASSFEGRNTEAFFGQGTRLTVV.

This clonotype was detected many times. The V call is TRBV20-1, the J call TRBJ1-2, with 9 nucleotides matching TRBD1. The CDR3 loop spans 15 amino acids. CDR1 and CDR2 from the germline V gene are DFQATT and SNEGSKA (reference sequence). J lost 4 bases, V lost 0 bases, and 6 bases had no gene match. CDR3 sequence (DNA): TGCAGTGCTAGAGATAGGGACAGGGCGGCCTATGGCTACACCTTC. Amino acids: CSARDRDRAAYGYTF.

The chain joins TRBV19 to TRBJ2-5; either TRBD1 or TRBD2 may fit D (5 bases each). Germline assignment: CDR1 LNHDA and CDR2 SQIVND (reference sequence). The V and J ends lost 6 bases and 4 bases respectively, with 15 bases between them. The CDR3 sequence is 14 residues long. As DNA, the CDR3 is TGTGCCAGTAGCCCTAGGGACGGAGCAGAGACCCAGTACTTC. Its translation: CASSPRDGAETQYF.

This chain uses TRBV11-2 with TRBJ2-1, with D tentatively TRBD1 (6 bases). V was cut by 0 bases and J by 5 bases, with 17 bases left in between. Germline loops: CDR1 SGHAT, CDR2 FQNNGV. The CDR3 totals 17 residues. DNA of the CDR3: TGTGCCAGCAGCTTAGATCCGGGCAGGGGCGGAAACAATGAGCAGTTCTTC. Amino acid sequence: CASSLDPGRGGNNEQFF.

V is TRBV6-6 and J is TRBJ1-1; weak D call: TRBD1 (5 bases). Deletions cut 2 bases from V and 3 bases from J, with 13 bases between. The CDR3 is made up of 15 amino acids. Germline V gene lookup returns CDR1 MNHNY and CDR2 SVGAGI (reference sequence). The CDR3 nucleotides read TGTGCCAGCAGTTACAGGTCGGGACTGGACACTGAAGCTTTCTTT. It specifies CASSYRSGLDTEAFF.

This chain connects TRBV15 to TRBJ2-1; D is uncertain. The CDR3 loop spans 13 amino acids. The V and J ends lost 3 bases and 4 bases respectively, with 7 bases between them. CDR1 LNHNV and CDR2 YYDKDF come from the germline V gene (reference sequence). The CDR3 nucleotides read TGTGCCACCAGCAGGGGCAGGTACAATGAGCAGTTCTTC. Translated: CATSRGRYNEQFF.

The gene calls are TRBV4-1 and TRBJ2-5; D is ambiguous. Germline-derived CDR1 and CDR2 are MGHRA and YSYEKL. V lost 3 bases and J 5 bases, leaving 10 bases between the germline ends. The CDR3 consists of 13 residues. For the CDR3, the DNA is TGCGCCAGCAGCCAGGGTTTATCGGAGACCCAGTACTTC. This codes for CASSQGLSETQYF.

The chain carries TRBV9 and TRBJ2-1; 15 bases line up with TRBD2. V trimming: 4 bases; J trimming: 7 bases; junction bases outside the gene matches: 3. CDR3 length equals 15 residues. Germline assignment: CDR1 SGDLS and CDR2 YYNGEE. CDR3 sequence (DNA): TGTGCCAGCAGCCTGGGGACTAGCGGGGGGAATGAGCAGTTCTTC. Translated, it gives CASSLGTSGGNEQFF.

This clonotype was counted at least ten times. J is TRBJ2-7 and V is TRBV10-3; D gene ambiguous. This CDR3 spans 12 amino acids. Germline V gene lookup returns CDR1 ENHRY and CDR2 SYGVKD. Trimming left V 8 bases short and J 6 bases short, with 14 bases between. The CDR3 DNA reads as TGTGCCATCTCGCCCCTCTCATCCGAGCAGTACTTC. This sequence encodes CAISPLSSEQYF.

This clonotype showed up just once. It may be a read error: a sequence one base away is much more abundant. The V call is TRBV9, the J call TRBJ2-3, with 11 bases lining up with TRBD2. The CDR3 covers 15 residues. CDR1 and CDR2 (germline): SGDLS, YYNGEE. As DNA, the CDR3 is TGTGTCAGCAGCACCTCTAGCGGGAGGACAGATACGCAGTATTTT. Translating gives CVSSTSSGRTDTQYF.

This clonotype has just a few counts. The J gene is TRBJ2-7, the V gene TRBV5-1; tentatively, D is TRBD2 (6 bases). Germline CDR1 reads SGHRS; CDR2 reads YFSETQ. This CDR3 is 12 amino acids long. For the CDR3, the DNA is TGCGCGCGTTCACTAGCTACCCACGAGCAGTACTTC. Translating it yields CARSLATHEQYF.

The chain has TRBV19 and TRBJ2-7; 9 bases are shared with TRBD1. The V gene end was trimmed by 9 bases and the J gene end by 5 bases; junction bases not matched to a gene: 5. This CDR3 has 12 amino acids. In germline, CDR1 is LNHDA, CDR2 SQIVND (reference sequence). CDR3 in DNA: TGTGCCAGACAGGGGGCGCGGAACGAGCAGTACTTC. This gives the protein CARQGARNEQYF. Combining the CDR3 with reference TRBV19 and TRBJ2-7 gives the whole variable domain DGGITQSPKYLFRKEGQNVTLSCEQNLNHDAMYWYRQDPGQGLRLIYYSQIVNDFQKGDIAEGYSVSREKKESFPLTVTSAQKNPTAFYLCARQGARNEQYFGPGTRLTVT.

This chain connects TRBV12-3 or TRBV12-4 to TRBJ2-3, with a tentative D call TRBD2 (5 bases). The CDR3 is 14 amino acids. The V gene lost 0 bases and the J gene lost 8 bases, with 12 bases spanning the gap. CDR3 in DNA: TGTGCCAGCAGTTTAGCGGGAGTGGCAGTTACGCAGTATTTT. Translation: CASSLAGVAVTQYF.

This clonotype was seen at least ten times. The genes are TRBV20-1 and TRBJ1-2; D ambiguous. Germline lookup yields CDR1 DFQATT and CDR2 SNEGSKA (reference sequence). The CDR3 sequence is 13 residues long. The V end was cut by 6 bases, the J end by 4 bases, with 15 bases between. This CDR3 is CSAYTALGYGYTF. CDR3 in DNA: TGCAGTGCCTACACAGCGCTGGGCTATGGCTACACCTTC.